A single sample is the source of the 23 T cell receptor beta chains below, sequenced in a study of blood T cell repertoires in COVID-19. Generated by immunoSEQ multiplex PCR, the TCRdb table keeps only in-frame clones and is missing some. The top ten hold more than 15% of the sample, which has approximately 33,000 clones, 70% to 90% seen once. The source material was peripheral blood. These TCRs come from a man aged 65 to 79 with acute or convalescent COVID-19.

The genes are TRBV6-1 and TRBJ2-7; a possible D gene is TRBD2 (6 bases). This CDR3 contains 17 residues. The ends were cut back, 2 bases at V and 0 bases at J, with 17 bases in the middle. Germline lookup yields CDR1 MNHNS and CDR2 SASEGT. The CDR3 loop reads CASSENGWGEGSYEQYF. CDR3 DNA sequence: TGTGCCAGCAGTGAAAATGGATGGGGGGAAGGCTCCTACGAGCAGTACTTC.

The chain recombines TRBV29-1 with TRBJ2-7; TRBD1 matches 9 bases. The CDR3 runs to 14 residues. After removal of 4 bases from V and 1 base from J, the junction contained 5 bases not matched to a gene. Germline CDR1 reads SQVTM; CDR2 reads ANQGSEA. The CDR3 bases are TGCAGCGTTGTAGTGGACAGGGGTTCCTACGAGCAGTACTTC. Translated: CSVVVDRGSYEQYF.

The J gene is TRBJ1-5, the V gene TRBV2, with 8 bases matching TRBD1. Trimming removed 3 bases from V and 3 bases from J; junction bases left unmatched: 7. The germline gives CDR1 SNHLY, CDR2 FYNNEI. The CDR3 is 16 amino acids. The CDR3 is CASSDPGQEYNQPQHF. As DNA, the CDR3 is TGTGCCAGCAGTGACCCGGGACAGGAGTACAATCAGCCCCAGCATTTT.

The chain links TRBV19 to TRBJ2-2; 8 bases fit TRBD2. This CDR3 spans 15 amino acids. Germline CDR1 and CDR2: LNHDA and SQIVND (reference sequence). The V and J ends lost 6 bases and 0 bases, in that order; junction bases with no gene match: 3. CDR3 protein: CASRKLAANTGELFF. CDR3 coding DNA: TGTGCCAGTAGGAAACTAGCGGCGAACACCGGGGAGCTGTTTTTT.

The rearrangement joins TRBV20-1 to TRBJ2-7, with 7 bases lining up with TRBD2. Trimming at V came to 3 bases and at J to 1 base, leaving 6 bases not matched to a gene. Germline CDR1 and CDR2: DFQATT and SNEGSKA (reference sequence). The CDR3 spans 14 residues. The DNA for the CDR3 is TGCAGTGCTAGTAGCGGGTCACTATCCTACGAGCAGTACTTC. Translation: CSASSGSLSYEQYF.

The V gene is TRBV27, the J gene TRBJ1-5; D ambiguous. V was pared by 3 bases and J by 9 bases, with 12 bases between. This CDR3 comprises 13 residues. The germline V gene encodes CDR1 MNHEY and CDR2 SMNVEV (reference sequence). In DNA, the CDR3 is TGTGCCAGCAGTTTTTCAGTTCTCCGGCCCCAGCATTTT. This codes for CASSFSVLRPQHF.

This clone was detected only once. The V call is TRBV4-3, the J call TRBJ1-2; no firm D call. V lost 0 bases, J lost 3 bases, and 11 bases lay in between. This CDR3 is built from 15 residues. In germline, CDR1 is LGHNA, CDR2 YSLEER. The DNA for the CDR3 is TGCGCCAGCAGCCAAGAACTGGCGGCCTACTATGGCTACACCTTC. It codes for CASSQELAAYYGYTF.

This rearrangement joins TRBV14 to TRBJ2-1; 8 nucleotides align to TRBD2. J gave up 6 bases and V 4 bases, and 5 bases lay outside the gene matches. The length of the CDR3 is 14 residues. Germline values: CDR1 SGHDN, CDR2 FVKESK. CDR3 sequence reads: CASSLGLGFNEQFF. DNA for the CDR3: TGTGCCAGCAGCCTGGGACTAGGGTTCAATGAGCAGTTCTTC.

The chain has TRBV27 and TRBJ2-5; D gene unclear. Germline V CDR1 and CDR2: MNHEY, SMNVEV (reference sequence). This CDR3 contains 14 residues. Trimming removed 10 bases from V and 4 bases from J, with 19 bases in between. The CDR3 sequence: CATSPISSGETQYF. CDR3 nucleotide sequence: TGTGCCACCTCGCCCATTTCATCGGGAGAGACCCAGTACTTC.

V gene TRBV5-6 combines with J gene TRBJ2-4; no firm D call. The CDR3 is made up of 14 amino acids. The germline V and J ends were trimmed by 6 bases and 5 bases, with 15 bases remaining between them. In germline, CDR1 is SGHDT, CDR2 YYEEEE. CDR3 bases: TGTGCCAGCACCTCTTGGTACACCCAAAACATTCAGTACTTC. Amino acids: CASTSWYTQNIQYF.

The chain has TRBV12-3 or TRBV12-4 and TRBJ2-1; maybe TRBD2 (5 bases). V shed 7 bases and J shed 5 bases, with 12 bases lying between them. This CDR3 is built from 13 residues. The CDR3 DNA is TGTGCCAGCAAATACGGAGGTGACAATGAGCAGTTCTTC. This codes for CASKYGGDNEQFF.

Here the CDR3 DNA reads TGTGCCAGTCAGCCCGGGACTAGCGGCAACAATGAGCAGTTCTTC. Amino acids: CASQPGTSGNNEQFF. The chain is built from TRBV2 and TRBJ2-1; 11 positions agree with TRBD2. The ends lost 9 bases at V and 5 bases at J; junction bases unmatched: 9. The CDR3 is made up of 15 amino acids. Germline V gives CDR1 SNHLY, CDR2 FYNNEI. Variable domain in full (rest from reference TRBV2 and TRBJ2-1): EPEVTQTPSHQVTQMGQEVILRCVPISNHLYFYWYRQILGQKVEFLVSFYNNEISEKSEIFDDQFSVERPDGSNFTLKIRSTKLEDSAMYFCASQPGTSGNNEQFFGPGTRLTVL.

The chain links TRBV28 to TRBJ2-7; maybe TRBD2 (5 bases). V was pared by 2 bases and J by 5 bases, with 19 bases between. Germline CDR1 is MDHEN and CDR2 is SYDVKM. CDR3 length: 16 amino acids. DNA for the CDR3: TGTGCCAGCAGTTTACTGAGCGGCGATGTGAGGAACGAGCAGTACTTC. This sequence encodes CASSLLSGDVRNEQYF.

The V gene is TRBV25-1, the J gene TRBJ2-3, with 7 bases aligning to TRBD1. CDR3 length: 16 amino acids. V trimming: 4 bases; J trimming: 8 bases; junction bases outside the gene matches: 15. Looked up from germline, CDR1 is MGHDK and CDR2 is SYGVNS. The CDR3 reads CASSGTGVPPGVTQYF. CDR3 DNA: TGTGCCAGCAGTGGAACAGGGGTCCCACCAGGGGTTACGCAGTATTTT.

V usage is TRBV12-3 or TRBV12-4 and J usage is TRBJ2-3; D ambiguous. The CDR3 spans 10 residues. Deletions cut 6 bases from V and 5 bases from J, with 3 bases between. This chain's CDR3 is CASSQDTQYF. The DNA of the CDR3 is TGTGCCAGCAGCCAAGATACGCAGTATTTT.

This CDR3 is CASSLSGRAGELFF. In DNA, the CDR3 is TGCGCCAGCAGCTTAAGCGGGAGGGCTGGGGAGCTGTTTTTT. The V gene is TRBV5-1, the J gene TRBJ2-2; 10 nucleotides match TRBD2. CDR3 size: 14 residues. V lost 2 bases to trimming and J lost 8 bases; unmatched junction nucleotides: 3. CDR1 SGHRS and CDR2 YFSETQ come from the germline V gene.

This rearrangement joins TRBV28 to TRBJ1-2, with 8 nucleotides matching TRBD1. CDR1 and CDR2 (germline): MDHEN, SYDVKM. Germline trimming cut 6 bases from V and 3 bases from J; bases unmatched to any gene: 6. The CDR3 is made up of 14 amino acids. The CDR3 coding sequence is TGTGCCAGCAGAATATCAGGGGGCTACTATGGCTACACCTTC. Translated, it gives CASRISGGYYGYTF.

This chain links TRBV11-2 with TRBJ2-1; 10 nucleotides match TRBD2. The CDR3 spans 14 residues. V was pared by 6 bases and J by 9 bases, with 8 bases of the junction left unmatched. Germline CDR1 reads SGHAT; CDR2 reads FQNNGV. The CDR3, as DNA: TGTGCCAGCAGGGCAGCTAGCGGGAGCATTGAGCAGTTCTTC. It is translated as CASRAASGSIEQFF.

This sequence joins TRBV3-1 (or the pseudogene TRBV3-2) and TRBJ1-3; tentative D call: TRBD1 (6 bases). Germline V lookup: CDR1 LGHDT, CDR2 YNNKEL (reference sequence). This CDR3 region has 13 residues. Trimming pared 8 bases from V and 0 bases from J, leaving 8 bases between. CDR3 sequence reads: CASGQISGNTIYF. The CDR3 DNA reads TGTGCCAGCGGACAGATCTCTGGAAACACCATATATTTT.

The rearrangement uses TRBV10-3 and TRBJ2-5, with no clear D. Germline CDR1 is ENHRY and CDR2 is SYGVKD. The ends were cut back, 2 bases at V and 2 bases at J, with 3 bases in the middle. The CDR3 runs 12 residues. CDR3 nucleotides: TGTGCCATCAGTGAGCCACAAGAGACCCAGTACTTC. It translates to CAISEPQETQYF.

This rearrangement joins TRBV19 to TRBJ2-2, with D perhaps TRBD1 (5 bases). The germline V gene has CDR1 LNHDA and CDR2 SQIVND (reference sequence). The CDR3 consists of 14 residues. With 7 bases removed from V and 0 bases from J, the gap between germline ends came to 9 bases. CDR3 loop: CASTQTANTGELFF. CDR3 sequence (DNA): TGTGCCAGTACTCAGACAGCGAACACCGGGGAGCTGTTTTTT.

This clone was counted only a few times. The gene calls are TRBV4-1 and TRBJ2-7; a weak D match, TRBD2 (5 bases). With 3 bases removed from V and 2 bases from J, the gap between germline ends came to 14 bases. The germline V gene encodes CDR1 MGHRA and CDR2 YSYEKL. The CDR3 has 15 residues. The CDR3: CASSQAGITTYEQYF. CDR3 sequence (DNA): TGCGCCAGCAGCCAGGCCGGGATTACAACCTACGAGCAGTACTTC.

V usage is TRBV3-1 (or the pseudogene TRBV3-2) and J usage is TRBJ2-7; D perhaps matches TRBD1 (5 bases). CDR3 length: 14 residues. Per the germline V gene, CDR1 is LGHDT and CDR2 is YNNKEL (reference sequence). Trimming left V 4 bases short and J 2 bases short, with 12 bases between. CDR3 DNA: TGTGCCAGCAGCCGGCTAAGGGGCCCCTACGAGCAGTACTTC. Its protein is CASSRLRGPYEQYF.